The 5 T cell receptor beta chains reported below all come from one sample, sequenced in a study of T cells in Graves' hyperthyroidism and ophthalmopathy. Researchers took RNA transcripts and amplified the TCR beta CDR3 regions from them. The TCR CDR3 first-round RT-PCR relied on the HTBI primer set. Using its own MiXCR run on the multiplex PCR reads, TCRdb lists one record per CDR3 protein. The table has 460,000 or so distinct CDR3 sequences, around 15% seen once. The source material was blood. The receptor source for this set is a woman aged 18-29 years with Graves' hyperthyroidism.

Only a few counts were recorded for this clonotype. This CDR3 is CASSRDRGDDEQFF. The CDR3 DNA follows: TGTGCCAGCAGCCGGGACAGGGGGGACGATGAGCAGTTCTTC. V and J are TRBV5-8 and TRBJ2-1, with TRBD1 identical over 11 bases. Germline values: CDR1 SGHTS, CDR2 YDEGEE. The J segment lost 8 bases and the V segment lost 4 bases, leaving 5 bases of the junction unmatched. The CDR3 loop spans 14 amino acids.

The chain combines TRBV27 with TRBJ2-2, with D possibly being TRBD2 (5 bases). The CDR3 length is 15 residues. CDR1 and CDR2 (germline): MNHEY, SMNVEV (reference sequence). V gave up 3 bases and J gave up 6 bases, with 14 bases separating them. In DNA form, the CDR3 reads TGTGCCAGCAGTTTCTCGACCGGGAATGCCGGGGAGCTGTTTTTT. Its protein product is CASSFSTGNAGELFF.

This clonotype appeared many times. V and J are TRBV19 and TRBJ1-1; D ambiguous. From germline, CDR1 is LNHDA and CDR2 SQIVND (reference sequence). V dropped 1 base and J dropped 1 base, with 4 bases sitting between them. CDR3 size: 13 residues. CDR3 region: CASSIGSNTEAFF. Here the CDR3 DNA reads TGTGCCAGTAGTATAGGATCGAACACTGAAGCTTTCTTT.

The chain uses TRBV7-3 and TRBJ1-5; 7 bases match TRBD1. The V segment lost 5 bases and the J segment 0 bases; nucleotides outside the gene matches: 4. The V gene's germline CDR1 is SGHTA and CDR2 FQGTGA. The CDR3 totals 15 residues. The CDR3 loop is CASSRDSNSNQPQHF. Here the CDR3 DNA reads TGTGCCAGCAGCCGGGACAGCAATAGCAATCAGCCCCAGCATTTT.

The sample holds many counts of this clonotype. The gene calls are TRBV5-1 and TRBJ2-3; TRBD2 agrees at 9 bases. With 4 bases clipped from V and 4 bases from J, the junction kept 10 bases outside the gene matches. The CDR3 loop spans 16 amino acids. CDR1 is SGHRS and CDR2 is YFSETQ in the germline V gene. The CDR3 loop is CASSPGSGLASDTQYF. DNA for the CDR3: TGCGCCAGCAGCCCGGGATCGGGACTAGCATCAGATACGCAGTATTTT.